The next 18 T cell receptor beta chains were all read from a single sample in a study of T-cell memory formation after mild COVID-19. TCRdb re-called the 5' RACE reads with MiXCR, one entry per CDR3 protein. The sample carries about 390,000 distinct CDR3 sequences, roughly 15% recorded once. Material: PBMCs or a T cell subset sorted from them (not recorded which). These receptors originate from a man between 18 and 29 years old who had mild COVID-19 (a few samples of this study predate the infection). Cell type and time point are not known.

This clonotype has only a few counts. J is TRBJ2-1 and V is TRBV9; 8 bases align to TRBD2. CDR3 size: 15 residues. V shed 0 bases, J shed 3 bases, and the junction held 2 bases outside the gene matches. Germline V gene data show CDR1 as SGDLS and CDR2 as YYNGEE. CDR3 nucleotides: TGTGCCAGCAGCGTAGACGGGGGGGACTACAATGAGCAGTTCTTC. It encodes CASSVDGGDYNEQFF.

CDR3 in amino acids: CAISDLPTSGGPNTGELFF. In DNA, the CDR3 is TGTGCCATCAGTGATTTACCGACTAGCGGGGGGCCGAACACCGGGGAGCTGTTTTTT. This chain links TRBV10-3 with TRBJ2-2; 13 bases fit TRBD2. Trimming removed 3 bases from V and 0 bases from J; junction bases left unmatched: 7. CDR1 and CDR2 from the germline V gene are ENHRY and SYGVKD. The CDR3 length is 19 residues.

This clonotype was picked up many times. Here the CDR3 DNA reads TGTGCCAGCACCAAGGGCCGGCATCTGAACACTGAAGCTTTCTTT. Translated: CASTKGRHLNTEAFF. The chain employs TRBV12-3 or TRBV12-4 and TRBJ1-1; no definite D call. V was shortened by 7 bases and J by 0 bases, with 15 bases between the two germline ends. The CDR3 runs to 15 residues.

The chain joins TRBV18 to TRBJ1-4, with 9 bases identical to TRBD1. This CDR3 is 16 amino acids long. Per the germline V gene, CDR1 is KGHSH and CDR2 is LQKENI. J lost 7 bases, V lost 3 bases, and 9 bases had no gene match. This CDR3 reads CASSPTLGQGGEKLFF. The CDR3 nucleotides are TGTGCCAGCTCACCGACTCTGGGACAGGGAGGTGAAAAACTGTTTTTT.

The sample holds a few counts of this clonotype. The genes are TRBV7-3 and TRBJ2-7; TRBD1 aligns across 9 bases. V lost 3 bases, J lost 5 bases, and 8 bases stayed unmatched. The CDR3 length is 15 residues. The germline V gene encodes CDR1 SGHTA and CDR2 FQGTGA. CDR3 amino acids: CASSLTGGGGNEQYF. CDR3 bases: TGTGCCAGCAGCTTGACAGGGGGAGGTGGGAACGAGCAGTACTTC.

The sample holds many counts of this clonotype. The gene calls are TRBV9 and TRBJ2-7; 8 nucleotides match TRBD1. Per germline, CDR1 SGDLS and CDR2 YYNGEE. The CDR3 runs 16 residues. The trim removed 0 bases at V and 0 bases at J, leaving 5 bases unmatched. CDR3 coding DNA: TGTGCCAGCAGCGTAGGGTCAGGGGGCCCCTCCTACGAGCAGTACTTC. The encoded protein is CASSVGSGGPSYEQYF. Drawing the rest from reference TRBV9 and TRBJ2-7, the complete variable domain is DSGVTQTPKHLITATGQRVTLRCSPRSGDLSVYWYQQSLDQGLQFLIQYYNGEERAKGNILERFSAQQFPDLHSELNLSSLELGDSALYFCASSVGSGGPSYEQYFGPGTRLTVT.

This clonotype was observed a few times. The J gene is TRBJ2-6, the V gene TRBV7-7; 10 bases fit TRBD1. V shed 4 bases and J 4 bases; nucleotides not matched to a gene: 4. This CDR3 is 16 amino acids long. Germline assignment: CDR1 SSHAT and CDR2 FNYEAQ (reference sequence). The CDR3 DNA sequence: TGTGCCAGCAGCTCGACAGGGGGCAAGGGGGCCAACGTCCTGACTTTC. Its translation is CASSSTGGKGANVLTF.

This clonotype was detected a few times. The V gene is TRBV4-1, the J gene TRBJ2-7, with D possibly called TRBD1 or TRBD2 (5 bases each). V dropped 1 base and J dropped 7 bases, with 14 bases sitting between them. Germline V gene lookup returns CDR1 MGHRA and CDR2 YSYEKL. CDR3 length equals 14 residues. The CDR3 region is CASSQGFGAGEQYF. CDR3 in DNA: TGCGCCAGCAGCCAAGGTTTCGGGGCAGGGGAGCAGTACTTC.

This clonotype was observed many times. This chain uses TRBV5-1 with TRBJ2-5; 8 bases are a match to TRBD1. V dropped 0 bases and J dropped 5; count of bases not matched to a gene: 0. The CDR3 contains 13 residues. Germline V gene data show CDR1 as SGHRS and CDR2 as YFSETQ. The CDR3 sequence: CASSLDRGETQYF. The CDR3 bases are TGCGCCAGCAGCTTGGACAGGGGGGAGACCCAGTACTTC.

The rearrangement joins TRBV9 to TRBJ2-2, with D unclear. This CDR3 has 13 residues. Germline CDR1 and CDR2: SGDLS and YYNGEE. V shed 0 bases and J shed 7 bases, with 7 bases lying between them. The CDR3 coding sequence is TGTGCCAGCAGCGTAGATGGCGGCGGGGAGCTGTTTTTT. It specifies CASSVDGGGELFF.

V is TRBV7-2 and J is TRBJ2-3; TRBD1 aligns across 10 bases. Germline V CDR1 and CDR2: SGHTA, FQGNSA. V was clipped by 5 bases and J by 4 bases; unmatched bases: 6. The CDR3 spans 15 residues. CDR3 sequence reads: CASSPDRGRADTQYF. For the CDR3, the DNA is TGTGCCAGCAGCCCTGACAGGGGGCGTGCAGATACGCAGTATTTT.

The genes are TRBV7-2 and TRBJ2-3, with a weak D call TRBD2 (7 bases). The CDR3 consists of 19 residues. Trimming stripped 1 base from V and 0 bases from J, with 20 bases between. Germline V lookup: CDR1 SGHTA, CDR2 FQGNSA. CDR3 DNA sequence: TGTGCCAGCAGCTTAGAAGCTCGGGTGGCGGGGGCGAGCACAGATACGCAGTATTTT. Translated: CASSLEARVAGASTDTQYF. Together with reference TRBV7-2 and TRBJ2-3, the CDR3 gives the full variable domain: GAGVSQSPSNKVTEKGKDVELRCDPISGHTALYWYRQSLGQGLEFLIYFQGNSAPDKSGLPSDRFSAERTGGSVSTLTIQRTQQEDSAVYLCASSLEARVAGASTDTQYFGPGTRLTVL.

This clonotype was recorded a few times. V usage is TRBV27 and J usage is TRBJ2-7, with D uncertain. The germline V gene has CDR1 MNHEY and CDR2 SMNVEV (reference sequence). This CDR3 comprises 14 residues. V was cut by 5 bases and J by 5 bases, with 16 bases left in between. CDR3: CASSPLGRAHEQYF. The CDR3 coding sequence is TGTGCCAGCAGTCCCCTCGGAAGGGCCCACGAGCAGTACTTC.

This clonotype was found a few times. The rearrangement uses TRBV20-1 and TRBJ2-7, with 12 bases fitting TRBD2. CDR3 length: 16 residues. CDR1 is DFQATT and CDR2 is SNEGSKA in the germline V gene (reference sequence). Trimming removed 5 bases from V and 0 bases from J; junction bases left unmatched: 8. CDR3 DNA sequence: TGCAGTGCTCGTCCACGACTAGCGGGGGCCTCCTACGAGCAGTACGTC. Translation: CSARPRLAGASYEQYV.

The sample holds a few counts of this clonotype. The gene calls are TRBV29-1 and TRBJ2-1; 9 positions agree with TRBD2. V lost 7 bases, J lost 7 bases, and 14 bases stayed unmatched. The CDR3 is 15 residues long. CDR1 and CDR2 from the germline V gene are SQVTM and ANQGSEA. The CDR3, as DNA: TGCAGCGCCGAGGGGTTAGCGGGGGCCTGGAATGAGCAGTTCTTC. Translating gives CSAEGLAGAWNEQFF.

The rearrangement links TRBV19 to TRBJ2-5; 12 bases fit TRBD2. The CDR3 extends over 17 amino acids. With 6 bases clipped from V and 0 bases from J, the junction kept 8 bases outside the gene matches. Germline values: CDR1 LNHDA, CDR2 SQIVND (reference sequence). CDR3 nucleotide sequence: TGTGCCAGTAGGCGACTAGCGGGGGAGGAGTACCAAGAGACCCAGTACTTC. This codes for CASRRLAGEEYQETQYF. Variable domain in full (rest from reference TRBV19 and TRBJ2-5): DGGITQSPKYLFRKEGQNVTLSCEQNLNHDAMYWYRQDPGQGLRLIYYSQIVNDFQKGDIAEGYSVSREKKESFPLTVTSAQKNPTAFYLCASRRLAGEEYQETQYFGPGTRLLVL.

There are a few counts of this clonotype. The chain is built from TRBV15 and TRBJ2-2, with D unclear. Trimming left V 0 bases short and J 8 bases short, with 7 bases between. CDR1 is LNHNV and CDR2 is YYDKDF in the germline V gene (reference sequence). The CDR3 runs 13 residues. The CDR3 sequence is CATSRDLMGELFF. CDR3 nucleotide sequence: TGTGCCACCAGCAGAGATCTCATGGGGGAGCTGTTTTTT.

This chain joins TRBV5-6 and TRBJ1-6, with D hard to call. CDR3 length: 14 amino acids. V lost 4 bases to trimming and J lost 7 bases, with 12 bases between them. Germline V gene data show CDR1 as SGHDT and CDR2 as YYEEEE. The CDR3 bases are TGTGCCAGCAGCCTCAGGCGGTTAAATTCACCCCTCCACTTT. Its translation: CASSLRRLNSPLHF.